A single sample is the source of the 27 T cell receptor beta chains below, sequenced in a study of cytomegalovirus exposure and HLA in healthy donors. The PCR used 60 Vbeta and 13 Jbeta primers. Assay: immunoSEQ multiplex PCR; the TCRdb copy retains only in-frame clones and omits some. The table has about 160,000 clones, 82% seen once. Sequencing input: PBMCs. The receptors here all came from a girl aged 10 to 17 in good health and CMV-seropositive.

In its sample, this clone was seen once. The chain links TRBV27 to TRBJ2-7; D gene ambiguous. V lost 7 bases to trimming and J lost 0 bases, with 16 bases between them. CDR3 length: 15 amino acids. Germline V lookup: CDR1 MNHEY, CDR2 SMNVEV (reference sequence). CDR3 region: CASMRRDMGSYEQYF. CDR3 nucleotide sequence: TGTGCCAGCATGAGGCGAGATATGGGCTCCTACGAGCAGTACTTC.

The genes are TRBV11-2 and TRBJ1-3, with unresolved D. The CDR3 has 18 amino acids. Germline CDR1 SGHAT, CDR2 FQNNGV. Trimming took 0 bases from V and 0 from J, leaving 15 bases between them. In DNA, the CDR3 is TGTGCCAGCAGCTTAGATGAGGGTGGGCCACCCTCTGGAAACACCATATATTTT. Translation: CASSLDEGGPPSGNTIYF.

This chain uses TRBV27 with TRBJ1-2; 7 bases line up with TRBD1. The CDR3 loop spans 15 amino acids. CDR1 MNHEY and CDR2 SMNVEV come from the germline V gene (reference sequence). V lost 5 bases and J lost 4; bases outside the gene matches: 10. The CDR3 region is CASSLIQGPVYGYTF. For the CDR3, the DNA is TGTGCCAGCAGTCTTATACAGGGGCCGGTCTATGGCTACACCTTC.

The table lists this clone with a few counts. This sequence joins TRBV29-1 and TRBJ2-7; weak D call: TRBD1 (7 bases). CDR1 is SQVTM, CDR2 ANQGSEA, per germline. The CDR3 runs 15 residues. Trimming pared 6 bases from V and 3 bases from J, leaving 21 bases between. In nucleotides, the CDR3 is TGCAGCGTCGAGAGGGCCGACAGGGAGGTCTACGAGCAGTACTTC. Encoded protein: CSVERADREVYEQYF.

A remark on this clone: This CDR3 is also generated by other DNA sequences in the sample. The chain recombines TRBV19 with TRBJ1-1; D might be TRBD1 (5 bases). CDR1 is LNHDA, CDR2 SQIVND, per germline (reference sequence). The CDR3 consists of 14 residues. The germline V and J ends were trimmed by 3 bases and 1 base, with 9 bases remaining between them. The CDR3, as DNA: TGTGCCAGTAGTATTGGCCAGGGGAACACTGAAGCTTTCTTT. It translates to CASSIGQGNTEAFF. Variable domain in full (rest from reference TRBV19 and TRBJ1-1): DGGITQSPKYLFRKEGQNVTLSCEQNLNHDAMYWYRQDPGQGLRLIYYSQIVNDFQKGDIAEGYSVSREKKESFPLTVTSAQKNPTAFYLCASSIGQGNTEAFFGQGTRLTVV.

The chain combines TRBV15 with TRBJ2-1, with D possibly being TRBD1 (5 bases). The CDR3 covers 14 residues. Germline V CDR1 and CDR2: LNHNV, YYDKDF (reference sequence). The V gene lost 2 bases and the J gene lost 7 bases, with 12 bases spanning the gap. In DNA, the CDR3 is TGTGCCACCAGCAGAAAGGGGTCTCGAAATGAGCAGTTCTTC. Its protein is CATSRKGSRNEQFF.

The chain couples TRBV7-3 to TRBJ2-3, with 9 nucleotides matching TRBD2. CDR3 length: 16 residues. J was trimmed by 6 bases and V by 5 bases; bases with no gene match: 12. From germline, CDR1 is SGHTA and CDR2 FQGTGA. The chain's CDR3 is CASSDTGAGGPDTQYF. As DNA, the CDR3 is TGTGCCAGCAGCGATACGGGGGCGGGAGGGCCCGATACGCAGTATTTT. The whole variable domain, filled in from reference TRBV7-3 and TRBJ2-3, reads GAGVSQTPSNKVTEKGKYVELRCDPISGHTALYWYRQSLGQGPEFLIYFQGTGAADDSGLPNDRFFAVRPEGSVSTLKIQRTERGDSAVYLCASSDTGAGGPDTQYFGPGTRLTVL.

The chain combines TRBV15 with TRBJ1-2; D possibly corresponds to TRBD1 (5 bases). Germline CDR1 reads LNHNV; CDR2 reads YYDKDF (reference sequence). The CDR3 spans 15 residues. Trimming removed 0 bases at V and 8 bases at J, with 16 bases between. Written as DNA, the CDR3 is TGTGCCACCAGCAGAGATGCTAGGGTCCGGGGGGGCTACACCTTC. This sequence encodes CATSRDARVRGGYTF.

The J gene is TRBJ2-7, the V gene TRBV2; 10 positions agree with TRBD1. The V gene end was trimmed by 3 bases and the J gene end by 2 bases; junction bases not matched to a gene: 10. The germline V gene encodes CDR1 SNHLY and CDR2 FYNNEI. The CDR3 is 17 residues long. CDR3 sequence: CASSDPSLDRGTYEQYF. The CDR3 nucleotides read TGTGCCAGCAGTGATCCCAGTCTGGACAGGGGGACCTACGAGCAGTACTTC.

The chain combines TRBV7-3 with TRBJ2-7, with TRBD2 matching 9 bases. Germline CDR1 and CDR2: SGHTA and FQGTGA. Trimming at V came to 5 bases and at J to 3 bases, leaving 5 bases not matched to a gene. This CDR3 region has 14 residues. The chain's CDR3 is CASSLAGRDYEQYF. The CDR3 bases are TGTGCCAGCAGCCTAGCGGGACGGGACTACGAGCAGTACTTC.

This clone was seen a few times. The chain links TRBV4-1 to TRBJ1-1, with TRBD1 matching over 7 bases. This CDR3 spans 16 amino acids. Germline V gives CDR1 MGHRA, CDR2 YSYEKL. With V trimmed by 5 bases and J by 0 bases, 9 bases remained unmatched. In nucleotides, the CDR3 is TGCGCCAGCAGCTCTCGGGACAGATTCATGAACACTGAAGCTTTCTTT. Translation: CASSSRDRFMNTEAFF.

The sample holds one count of this clone. This rearrangement joins TRBV2 to TRBJ2-7, with 10 bases fitting TRBD1. CDR3 length equals 14 residues. With V trimmed by 7 bases and J by 3 bases, 6 bases remained unmatched. From germline, CDR1 is SNHLY and CDR2 FYNNEI. The CDR3 region is CASTRTGGVYEQYF. The CDR3 DNA follows: TGTGCCAGCACTCGGACAGGGGGAGTCTACGAGCAGTACTTC. Full variable domain (missing parts from reference TRBV2 and TRBJ2-7): EPEVTQTPSHQVTQMGQEVILRCVPISNHLYFYWYRQILGQKVEFLVSFYNNEISEKSEIFDDQFSVERPDGSNFTLKIRSTKLEDSAMYFCASTRTGGVYEQYFGPGTRLTVT.

The rearrangement joins TRBV10-3 to TRBJ1-2; tentative D call: TRBD1 (6 bases). V shed 4 bases and J shed 3 bases, with 18 bases lying between them. This CDR3 is 16 amino acids long. Looked up from germline, CDR1 is ENHRY and CDR2 is SYGVKD. For the CDR3, the DNA is TGTGCCATCAGTGGCACACAGGGTGGGGCGGACTATGGCTACACCTTC. The encoded protein is CAISGTQGGADYGYTF.

The CDR3 reads CASRERKQGGTEAFF. CDR3 bases: TGTGCCAGCAGGGAGAGGAAACAGGGGGGCACTGAAGCTTTCTTT. The chain has TRBV6-6 and TRBJ1-1, with 8 bases matching TRBD1. The CDR3 contains 15 residues. Losses at the gene ends were 6 bases for V and 4 bases for J; bases not matched to a gene: 10. CDR1 and CDR2 from the germline V gene are MNHNY and SVGAGI (reference sequence).

This chain uses TRBV28 with TRBJ2-3; a weak D match, TRBD2 (6 bases). CDR1 and CDR2 (germline): MDHEN, SYDVKM. The CDR3 spans 15 residues. The V end was cut by 3 bases, the J end by 3 bases, with 13 bases between. CDR3 sequence (DNA): TGTGCCAGCAGTTTTATGGAGCGGGTAACAGATACGCAGTATTTT. Translation: CASSFMERVTDTQYF.

This clone was seen just once. This rearrangement joins TRBV6-6 to TRBJ1-2, with D unclear. CDR1 and CDR2 (germline): MNHNY, SVGAGI (reference sequence). Trimming stripped 6 bases from V and 4 bases from J, with 9 bases between. The CDR3 is 12 residues long. This CDR3 reads CASRPDFYGYTF. The DNA for the CDR3 is TGTGCCAGCAGGCCCGACTTCTATGGCTACACCTTC.

This chain connects TRBV7-2 to TRBJ1-5; D might be TRBD1 (6 bases). Germline CDR1 and CDR2: SGHTA and FQGNSA. The germline V and J ends were trimmed by 4 bases and 6 bases, with 13 bases remaining between them. CDR3 length: 14 amino acids. Here the CDR3 DNA reads TGTGCCAGCAGCTCCATAACAGGGTTTCAGCCCCAGCATTTT. Translated: CASSSITGFQPQHF.

The chain recombines TRBV5-4 with TRBJ2-2; D remains unclear. Germline CDR1 and CDR2: SGHNT and YYREEE (reference sequence). This CDR3 contains 15 residues. Between the trimmed V and J ends, which lost 3 bases and 0 bases, there was a span of 9 bases. The CDR3 sequence is CASSSGVANTGELFF. CDR3 DNA: TGTGCCAGCAGCTCTGGAGTAGCGAACACCGGGGAGCTGTTTTTT.

The V call is TRBV4-1, the J call TRBJ2-2; 9 positions match TRBD2. V gave up 4 bases and J gave up 1 base; unmatched junction bases: 4. CDR3 size: 16 residues. CDR1 is MGHRA and CDR2 is YSYEKL in the germline V gene. The DNA of the CDR3 is TGCGCCAGCAGCCTCCGTAGCGGGAGGAACACCGGGGAGCTGTTTTTT. Translation gives CASSLRSGRNTGELFF.

This clone came up a few times. The genes are TRBV21-1 and TRBJ2-7; the table's D call, TRBD1, has no DNA check behind it. TRBV21-1 is a pseudogene locus. The CDR3 has 17 amino acids. The CDR3 is CASSKGVYRLIAYEQYF. The CDR3 bases are TGTGCCAGCAGCAAAGGGGTATACAGGTTGATCGCCTACGAGCAGTACTTC.

The chain recombines TRBV5-6 with TRBJ1-1, with TRBD1 identical over 9 bases. The CDR3 is made up of 19 amino acids. The junction had 17 bases not matched to a gene; V was cut back by 4 bases and J by 1 base. Germline V CDR1 and CDR2: SGHDT, YYEEEE. CDR3 nucleotide sequence: TGTGCCAGCAGCCGTGGGGGAAACAGGGGGCTAGACCCGAACACTGAAGCTTTCTTT. This codes for CASSRGGNRGLDPNTEAFF.

J is TRBJ1-2 and V is TRBV7-6; 8 bases are a match to TRBD1. The CDR3 is 15 residues long. The ends lost 4 bases at V and 8 bases at J; junction bases unmatched: 12. Germline loops: CDR1 SGHVS, CDR2 FNYEAQ. The CDR3 is CASSWTTGQEGGYTF. Written as DNA, the CDR3 is TGTGCCAGCAGCTGGACTACGGGACAGGAAGGGGGCTACACCTTC.

The gene calls are TRBV9 and TRBJ1-2; D not certain. CDR3 length: 12 residues. The ends were cut back, 2 bases at V and 5 bases at J, with 7 bases in the middle. Germline V gene data show CDR1 as SGDLS and CDR2 as YYNGEE. The DNA for the CDR3 is TGTGCCAGCAGCGTTGCAGGTTATGGCTACACCTTC. Its translation: CASSVAGYGYTF. Full variable domain (missing parts from reference TRBV9 and TRBJ1-2): DSGVTQTPKHLITATGQRVTLRCSPRSGDLSVYWYQQSLDQGLQFLIQYYNGEERAKGNILERFSAQQFPDLHSELNLSSLELGDSALYFCASSVAGYGYTFGSGTRLTVV.

The CDR3 nucleotides read TGTGCCTGGAGTTCAGGAAACACCATATATTTT. Amino acid sequence: CAWSSGNTIYF. This sequence joins TRBV30 and TRBJ1-3; no clear D. This CDR3 has 11 amino acids. Germline CDR1 reads GTSNPN; CDR2 reads SVGIG (reference sequence). Trimming took 2 bases from V and 4 from J, leaving 3 bases between them.

This clone was detected once. The V gene is TRBV5-6, the J gene TRBJ1-2; D unclear. The CDR3 is 11 residues long. The V gene lost 4 bases and the J gene lost 4 bases, with 5 bases spanning the gap. The V gene's germline CDR1 is SGHDT and CDR2 YYEEEE. The CDR3 sequence: CASSLLYGYTF. The CDR3 nucleotides read TGTGCCAGCAGCCTACTCTATGGCTACACCTTC. Variable domain in full (rest from reference TRBV5-6 and TRBJ1-2): DAGVTQSPTHLIKTRGQQVTLRCSPKSGHDTVSWYQQALGQGPQFIFQYYEEEERQRGNFPDRFSGHQFPNYSSELNVNALLLGDSALYLCASSLLYGYTFGSGTRLTVV.

The chain is built from TRBV11-2 and TRBJ1-2; D not certain. The CDR3 runs 14 residues. CDR1 and CDR2 (germline): SGHAT, FQNNGV. V gave up 1 base and J gave up 6 bases, with 12 bases separating them. The CDR3 nucleotides read TGTGCCAGCAGCTTAGTTAGTAGGAGAGATGGCTACACCTTC. Its protein product is CASSLVSRRDGYTF. The whole variable domain, remainder taken from reference TRBV11-2 and TRBJ1-2, is EAGVAQSPRYKIIEKRQSVAFWCNPISGHATLYWYQQILGQGPKLLIQFQNNGVVDDSQLPKDRFSAERLKGVDSTLKIQPAKLEDSAVYLCASSLVSRRDGYTFGSGTRLTVV.

The chain is built from TRBV9 and TRBJ2-5; D remains unclear. The CDR3 is made up of 13 amino acids. Trimming left V 0 bases short and J 6 bases short, with 9 bases between. Germline V gene lookup returns CDR1 SGDLS and CDR2 YYNGEE. CDR3 nucleotide sequence: TGTGCCAGCAGCGTAGTCAGTTCCCAGACCCAGTACTTC. Amino acid sequence: CASSVVSSQTQYF.